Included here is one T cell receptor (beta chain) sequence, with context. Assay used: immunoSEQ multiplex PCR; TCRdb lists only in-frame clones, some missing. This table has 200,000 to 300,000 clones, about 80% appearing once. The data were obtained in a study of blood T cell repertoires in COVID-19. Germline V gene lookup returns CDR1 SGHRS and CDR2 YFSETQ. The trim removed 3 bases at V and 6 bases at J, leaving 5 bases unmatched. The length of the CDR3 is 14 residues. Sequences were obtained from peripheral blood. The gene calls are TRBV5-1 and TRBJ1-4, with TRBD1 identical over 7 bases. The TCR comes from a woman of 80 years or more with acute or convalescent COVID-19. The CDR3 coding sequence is TGCGCCAGCAGCTCTACCGACAGGGATGAAAAACTGTTTTTT. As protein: CASSSTDRDEKLFF.